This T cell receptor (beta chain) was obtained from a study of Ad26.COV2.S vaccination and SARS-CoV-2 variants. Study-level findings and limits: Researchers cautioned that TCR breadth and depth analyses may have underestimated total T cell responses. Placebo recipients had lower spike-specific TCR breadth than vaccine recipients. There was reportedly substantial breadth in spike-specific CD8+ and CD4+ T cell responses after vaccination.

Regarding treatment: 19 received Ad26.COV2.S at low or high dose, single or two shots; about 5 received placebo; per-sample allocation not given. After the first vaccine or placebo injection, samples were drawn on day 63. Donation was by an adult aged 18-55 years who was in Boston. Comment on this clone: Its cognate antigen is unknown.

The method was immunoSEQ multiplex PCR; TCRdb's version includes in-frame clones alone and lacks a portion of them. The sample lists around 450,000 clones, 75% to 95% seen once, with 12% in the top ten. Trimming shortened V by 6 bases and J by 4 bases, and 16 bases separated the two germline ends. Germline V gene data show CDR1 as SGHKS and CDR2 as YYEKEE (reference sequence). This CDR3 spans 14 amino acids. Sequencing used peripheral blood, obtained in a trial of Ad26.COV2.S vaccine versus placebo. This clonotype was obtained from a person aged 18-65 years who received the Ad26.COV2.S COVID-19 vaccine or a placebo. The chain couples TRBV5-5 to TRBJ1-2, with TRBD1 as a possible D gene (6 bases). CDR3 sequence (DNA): TGTGCCAGCATCCTTTCGACAGGCGGCTATGGCTACACCTTC. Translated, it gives CASILSTGGYGYTF.